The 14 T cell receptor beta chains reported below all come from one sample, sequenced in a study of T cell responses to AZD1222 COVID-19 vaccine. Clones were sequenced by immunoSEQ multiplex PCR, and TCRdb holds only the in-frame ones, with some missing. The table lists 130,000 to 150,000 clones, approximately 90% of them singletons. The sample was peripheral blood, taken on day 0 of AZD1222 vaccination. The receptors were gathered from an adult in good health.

In nucleotides, the CDR3 is TGTGCCAGCAGCCCGGACAGGGAAAACACTGAAGCTTTCTTT. It is translated as CASSPDRENTEAFF. The chain joins TRBV27 to TRBJ1-1; 8 bases are a match to TRBD1. The germline V gene encodes CDR1 MNHEY and CDR2 SMNVEV (reference sequence). The CDR3 runs 14 residues. After removal of 6 bases from V and 2 bases from J, the junction contained 5 bases not matched to a gene.

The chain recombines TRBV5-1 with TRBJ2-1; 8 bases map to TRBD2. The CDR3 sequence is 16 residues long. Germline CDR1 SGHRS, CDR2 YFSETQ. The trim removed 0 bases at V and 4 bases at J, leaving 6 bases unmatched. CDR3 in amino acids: CASSLVGGAGYNEQFF. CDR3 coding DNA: TGCGCCAGCAGCTTGGTCGGGGGGGCCGGATACAATGAGCAGTTCTTC. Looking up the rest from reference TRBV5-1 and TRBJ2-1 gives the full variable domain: KAGVTQTPRYLIKTRGQQVTLSCSPISGHRSVSWYQQTPGQGLQFLFEYFSETQRNKGNFPGRFSGRQFSNSRSEMNVSTLELGDSALYLCASSLVGGAGYNEQFFGPGTRLTVL.

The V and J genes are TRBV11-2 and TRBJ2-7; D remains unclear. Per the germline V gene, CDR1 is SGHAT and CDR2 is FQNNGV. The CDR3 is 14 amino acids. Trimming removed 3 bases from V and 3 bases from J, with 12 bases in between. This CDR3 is CASSFEVGSYEQYF. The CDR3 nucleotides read TGTGCCAGCAGCTTCGAGGTGGGAAGCTACGAGCAGTACTTC.

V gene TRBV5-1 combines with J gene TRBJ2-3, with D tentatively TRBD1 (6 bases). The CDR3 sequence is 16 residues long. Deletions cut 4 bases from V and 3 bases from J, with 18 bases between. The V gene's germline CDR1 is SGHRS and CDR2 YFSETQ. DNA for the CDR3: TGCGCCAGCAGCGCCGGACTCAGCCAGGGGACAGATACGCAGTATTTT. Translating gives CASSAGLSQGTDTQYF.

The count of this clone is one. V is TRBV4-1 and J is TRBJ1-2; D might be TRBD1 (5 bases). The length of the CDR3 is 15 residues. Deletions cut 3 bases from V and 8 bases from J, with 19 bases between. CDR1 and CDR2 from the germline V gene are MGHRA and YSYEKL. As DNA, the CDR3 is TGCGCCAGCAGCCAGCCCACCGGGACGGCGAGAGGCTACACCTTC. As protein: CASSQPTGTARGYTF.

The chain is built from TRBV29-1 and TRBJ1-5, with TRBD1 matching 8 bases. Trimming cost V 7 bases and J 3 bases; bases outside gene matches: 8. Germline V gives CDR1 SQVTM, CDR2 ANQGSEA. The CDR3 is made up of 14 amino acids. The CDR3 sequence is CSATGGKDNQPQHF. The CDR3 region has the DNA TGCAGCGCAACAGGGGGTAAGGACAATCAGCCCCAGCATTTT.

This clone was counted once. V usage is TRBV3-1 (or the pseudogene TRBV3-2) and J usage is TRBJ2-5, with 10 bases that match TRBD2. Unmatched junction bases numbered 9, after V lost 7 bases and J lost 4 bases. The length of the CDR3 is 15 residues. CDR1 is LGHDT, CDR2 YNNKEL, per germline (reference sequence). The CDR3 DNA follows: TGTGCCAGCAACTTGAGGGCTAGCGGGGGAGAGACCCAGTACTTC. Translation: CASNLRASGGETQYF.

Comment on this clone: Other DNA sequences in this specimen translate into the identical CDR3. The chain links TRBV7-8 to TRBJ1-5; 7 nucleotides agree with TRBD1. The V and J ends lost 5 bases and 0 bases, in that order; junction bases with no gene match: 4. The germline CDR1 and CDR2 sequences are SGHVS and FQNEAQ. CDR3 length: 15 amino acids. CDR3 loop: CASSPDRVSNQPQHF. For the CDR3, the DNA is TGTGCCAGCAGCCCCGACAGGGTTAGCAATCAGCCCCAGCATTTT.

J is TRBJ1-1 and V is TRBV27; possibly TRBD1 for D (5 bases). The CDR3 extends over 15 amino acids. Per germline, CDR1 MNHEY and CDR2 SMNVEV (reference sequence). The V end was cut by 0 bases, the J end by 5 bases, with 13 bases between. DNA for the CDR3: TGTGCCAGCAGTTTATCCCTGGGGGGAGGGACTGAAGCTTTCTTT. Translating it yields CASSLSLGGGTEAFF.

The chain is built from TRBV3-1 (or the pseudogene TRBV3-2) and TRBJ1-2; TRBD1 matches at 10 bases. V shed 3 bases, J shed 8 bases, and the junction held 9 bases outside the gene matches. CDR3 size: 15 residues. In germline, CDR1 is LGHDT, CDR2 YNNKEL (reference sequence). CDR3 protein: CASSQAGQGVGGYTF. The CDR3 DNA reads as TGTGCCAGCAGCCAGGCCGGACAGGGGGTGGGAGGCTACACCTTC.

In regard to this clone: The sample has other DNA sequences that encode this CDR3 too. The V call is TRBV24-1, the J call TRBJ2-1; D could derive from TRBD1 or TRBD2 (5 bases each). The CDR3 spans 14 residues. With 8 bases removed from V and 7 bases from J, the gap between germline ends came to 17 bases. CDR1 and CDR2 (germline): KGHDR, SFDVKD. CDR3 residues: CATKRGPGGNEQFF. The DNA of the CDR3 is TGTGCCACCAAGAGGGGACCGGGTGGGAATGAGCAGTTCTTC.

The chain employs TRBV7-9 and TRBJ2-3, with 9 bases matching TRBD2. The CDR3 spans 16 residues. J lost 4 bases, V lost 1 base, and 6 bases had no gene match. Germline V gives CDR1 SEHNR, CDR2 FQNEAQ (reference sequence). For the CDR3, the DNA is TGTGCCAGCAGCTTAGAATGGCGGGGGGGCCCAGATACGCAGTATTTT. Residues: CASSLEWRGGPDTQYF.

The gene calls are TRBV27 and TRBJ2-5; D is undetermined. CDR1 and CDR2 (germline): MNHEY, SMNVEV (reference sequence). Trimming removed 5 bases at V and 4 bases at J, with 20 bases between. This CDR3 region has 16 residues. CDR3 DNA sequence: TGTGCCAGCAGTCTGCTGGGCCGGTCGGTGGTAGAGACCCAGTACTTC. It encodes CASSLLGRSVVETQYF.

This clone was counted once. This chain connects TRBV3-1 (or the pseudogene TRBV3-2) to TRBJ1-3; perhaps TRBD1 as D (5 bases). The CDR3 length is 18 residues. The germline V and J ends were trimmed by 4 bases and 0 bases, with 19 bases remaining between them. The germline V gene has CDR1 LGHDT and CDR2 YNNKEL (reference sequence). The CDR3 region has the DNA TGTGCCAGCAGCCGAGATTTACCGGGACTGAGCTCTGGAAACACCATATATTTT. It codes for CASSRDLPGLSSGNTIYF.